This paragraph reports one TCR beta chain. This clonotype was observed a single time. It has no known antigen specificity. No clone much larger than this one lies a single base away; base qualities are absent. The donors were some 36 Caucasian individuals from Russia, aged roughly 6 to 100 years, who were systemically healthy. Each donor gave approximately 10 milliliters of peripheral blood, collected into EDTA-treated Vacutainer tubes. Ficoll-Paque density-gradient centrifugation was used to isolate PBMCs, with at least 6.5 million per sample. Trizol reagent was used to extract total RNA from the PBMCs, yielding at least 6 micrograms per sample. For every donor, flow cytometry on a PBMC aliquot measured the percentage of naive CD45RAhigh/CD27high T cells. Library prep was done by 5' RACE. For sequencing, an Illumina HiSeq 2500 was employed. A second roughly 6 to 12 cycle PCR used a sample-barcoded 5' primer and a J-beta primer mix. Each TCR beta cDNA molecule received a unique molecular identifier from a template-switch 5' adaptor carrying 12 random nucleotides. At least 3 million CDR3-containing paired-end reads were obtained from each sample. First-strand cDNA synthesis was performed from all RNA using the Mint cDNA synthesis kit, with priming by a TRBC-specific oligonucleotide. All cDNA was treated with uracil-DNA glycosylase and then went through a first 18-cycle PCR with the universal primers M1SS and BC2_uni_R. The study's processing was this. For normalization, 1 million high-quality reads, each with a distinct molecular identifier, were randomly selected from each sample. Reads sharing molecular identifiers were discarded rather than binned into consensus sequences. MiTCR, set to a Q25 quality threshold and the strictest error-elimination algorithm, was used for CDR3 identification, clonotype clustering and error correction. A nonparametric unseen species model with Euler transformation was used to estimate lower-bound total TCR beta diversity. TCRdb cleaned the public reads at Q25 with fastp, built clones with MiXCR and kept in-frame beta chains. Rows with a matching CDR3 protein are joined into one entry that keeps the most common DNA and genes. The V and J calls were not made by the authors but by TCRdb's processing. In all, the sample holds about 1.4 million distinct CDR3 sequences, and approximately 60% of those were seen once. Over 5% of the sample is taken by the ten largest.

This sample stems from a study of blood T cells in healthy people across ages (dated by TCRdb to between 2014 and 2017). For context, the study as a whole: In model experiments, template switching captured about one uniquely barcoded TCR beta cDNA molecule for every two T cells. Two additional independent replicas of 1 million unique cDNA reads from the same blood draw were analyzed for two donors (one aged 18 to 29 and one aged 80 or older). The donors were divided into four age groups: young (average around 17 years), middle-aged (around 37), aged (about 62) and long-lived (about 80). Age-related changes in TCR beta repertoire diversity were measured in the study by deep sequencing normalized with unique cDNA molecular identifiers. To avoid experimental bias, donors of different ages were distributed randomly across sequencing lanes. Study-level results and caveats: Because donor CMV infection status was unknown, age-related changes in expanded clonotypes were potentially confounded. Compared with the aged group, the long-lived group had more naive CD4+ T cells, fewer expanded clones and increased TCR diversity, a pattern suggesting age selection. Estimates of total diversity from one million sequenced T cells were regarded as lower bounds and underestimates. The percentage of naive T cells measured by flow cytometry correlated strongly with observed TCR beta diversity. Since profiling was done on bulk unsorted PBMCs, naive and antigen-experienced compartments could not be conclusively compared. As age increased, observed TCR beta diversity per million T cells dropped in a roughly linear way, and a significant reduction was already evident by age around 41.

Including the terminal cysteine and phenylalanine, the CDR3 comprises 14 residues. Only the CDR3 region is kept as DNA, spanning 42 bases read in frame from base 1. Reading the germline V gene gives CDR1 ENHRY and CDR2 SYGVKD. The junction shows trimming of 3 bases on V and 10 bases on J, and the gene matches do not reach 3 bases of it. The source of this sequence is a man aged 18-30 years in good health. The chain uses TRBV10-3 and TRBJ1-6, and TRBD1 matches 10 of the central bases. Sequencing was performed on blood. CDR3 reads: CAISDRQGASPLHF. The DNA is TGTGCCATCAGTGACCGACAGGGGGCCTCACCCCTCCACTTT.